What follows describes a single T cell receptor beta chain. Its antigen remains unknown. This specimen comes from a study of cytomegalovirus exposure and HLA in healthy donors. Overall study results and limits: The study had only CMV serostatus as immune exposure information.

With 60 Vbeta and 13 Jbeta primers, the PCR was carried out. Produced via immunoSEQ multiplex PCR; TCRdb's table is partial and in-frame only. The sample yields tens of thousands of clones, roughly 80% seen once. Germline V gene sequence: CDR1 MNHNY, CDR2 SVGAGI (reference sequence). V lost 10 bases to trimming and J lost 6 bases; unmatched junction nucleotides: 9. CDR3 size: 13 residues. The chain couples TRBV6-6 to TRBJ2-7, with 10 bases matching TRBD1. This TCR came from a woman in her thirties in good health and CMV-seronegative. The sequenced sample was PBMCs. The CDR3 sequence is CAIGQGDIREQYF. The CDR3 nucleotides read TGTGCCATTGGACAGGGGGATATCCGCGAGCAGTACTTC.